Presented here are 3 T cell receptor beta chains from one specimen sequenced in a study of control samples from healthy donors and cancer patients. Profiled with immunoSEQ multiplex PCR; TCRdb holds only in-frame clones, not every one. The table includes tens of thousands of clones, approximately 89% detected once. The sample was PBMCs. Every receptor here comes from a woman aged 60-70 years with lung cancer.

The chain uses TRBV9 and TRBJ2-3; 10 positions agree with TRBD2. Germline-derived CDR1 and CDR2 are SGDLS and YYNGEE. The CDR3 is 18 residues long. J lost 1 base, V lost 0 bases, and 8 bases had no gene match. The CDR3 DNA follows: TGTGCCAGCAGCGTAGGCCCAGGCAGCGGGAGGGGCACAGATACGCAGTATTTT. Its protein is CASSVGPGSGRGTDTQYF. Supplemented by reference TRBV9 and TRBJ2-3, the full variable domain reads DSGVTQTPKHLITATGQRVTLRCSPRSGDLSVYWYQQSLDQGLQFLIQYYNGEERAKGNILERFSAQQFPDLHSELNLSSLELGDSALYFCASSVGPGSGRGTDTQYFGPGTRLTVL.

The J gene is TRBJ2-1, the V gene TRBV11-2, with 13 nucleotides matching TRBD2. CDR3 size: 15 residues. Per germline, CDR1 SGHAT and CDR2 FQNNGV. V gave up 0 bases and J gave up 11 bases; unmatched junction bases: 4. The CDR3, as DNA: TGTGCCAGCAGCTTAGACGGACTAGCGGGAGATCAGCAGTTCTTC. Translated, it gives CASSLDGLAGDQQFF.

This chain connects TRBV7-6 to TRBJ2-7; 10 bases are shared with TRBD1. Germline V gives CDR1 SGHVS, CDR2 FNYEAQ. J lost 6 bases, V lost 4 bases, and 9 bases had no gene match. CDR3 length: 15 amino acids. The CDR3 spells CASSSPGTGVAEQYF. CDR3 in DNA: TGTGCCAGCAGCTCACCCGGGACAGGGGTAGCCGAGCAGTACTTC. Using reference TRBV7-6 and TRBJ2-7 for the parts outside the CDR3, the full variable domain is GAGVSQSPRYKVTKRGQDVALRCDPISGHVSLYWYRQALGQGPEFLTYFNYEAQQDKSGLPNDRFSAERPEGSISTLTIQRTEQRDSAMYRCASSSPGTGVAEQYFGPGTRLTVT.